These T cell receptor beta chains were read from a single sample in a study of patients and donors after allogeneic stem cell transplantation. TCRdb itself ran the RT-PCR reads through MiXCR, one entry per CDR3 protein. The data hold 87,000 or so distinct CDR3 sequences, with roughly 4.9% observed a single time. The sequenced sample consisted of blood, either unsorted or a sorted T cell fraction (not recorded which). These receptors all come from a human donor who was either an allogeneic HSCT recipient or a stem cell or donor lymphocyte infusion donor (not recorded which). It is not recorded whose cells these are; they may come from a transplant donor. The CDR3 runs from the conserved cysteine through the conserved F or W. A D gene is named only where the DNA matches it firmly. For some rows the clone size is stated as once, few or many, or as a class when expanded; others skip it.

cdr3_nt cdr3_aa d_call clone_size j_call v_call
TGCAGTGCTAGAGATTGGCGGAGCCAAGAGACCCAGTACTTC CSARDWRSQETQYF NA few TRBJ2-5 TRBV20-1
TGCAGTGCTAGCCGCAGGGGTGGCTATGGCTACACCTTC CSASRRGGYGYTF NA many TRBJ1-2 TRBV20-1
TGTGCCAGCAGCTTGAGCGGGGGCCCGGGGAACACCTTC CASSLSGGPGNTF NA NA TRBJ1-2 TRBV7-2
TGTGCCAGCAGCAAAAGGAGGCTCGGCACAGATACGCAGTATTTT CASSKRRLGTDTQYF NA NA TRBJ2-3 TRBV21-1
TGTGCCAGCCGCCGACAGGGCGGTTTGATGGAGCTGTTTTTT CASRRQGGLMELFF TRBD1 many TRBJ2-2 TRBV7-2
TGTGCCAGCAGTTGGCCCCCGGGGGGCCAAGAGACCCAGTACTTC CASSWPPGGQETQYF TRBD2 many TRBJ2-5 TRBV28
TGTGCCAGCTCACCCGGCCAGGGGAGCAATCAGCCCCAGCATTTT CASSPGQGSNQPQHF NA many TRBJ1-5 TRBV18
TGCGCCAGCAGCTTAACAGGGGGCCACGTGAACACTGAAGCTTTCTTT CASSLTGGHVNTEAFF TRBD1 few TRBJ1-1 TRBV5-1
TGTGCCAGCAGCTTAAATCCAGTTTCAGATACGCAGTATTTT CASSLNPVSDTQYF NA few TRBJ2-3 TRBV7-3
TGTGCCAGCAGCCCGCCCCCAGGGTTCCGTGAGACCCAGTACTTC CASSPPPGFRETQYF NA NA TRBJ2-5 TRBV7-8
TGTGCCAGCAGATACACAGGGGCCGCGTGGGAAAAACTGTTTTTT CASRYTGAAWEKLFF TRBD1 many TRBJ1-4 TRBV7-9
TGTGCCAGCAGCCAAGTCCACAGCCAAGAGACCCAGTACTTC CASSQVHSQETQYF NA NA TRBJ2-5 TRBV3-1
TGTGCCAGCAGTCCTAATAACGGCAAACCGAGCTTC CASSPNNGKPSF NA many TRBJ2-1 TRBV2
TGTGCCAGCTCACCAGGGCGCGGGGGGCCGAGGGAGCAGTACTTC CASSPGRGGPREQYF TRBD2 few TRBJ2-7 TRBV18
TGTGCCAGCAGGGGCACAGGGGTAGAGCAGTTCTTC CASRGTGVEQFF TRBD1 many TRBJ2-1 TRBV12-3/TRBV12-4
TGTGCCAGCAGCCGACTAGACTTCAAAAACATTCAGTACTTC CASSRLDFKNIQYF NA few TRBJ2-4 TRBV27
TGTGCCAGCAGCCAAGAACAGGGAGATGGCTACACCTTC CASSQEQGDGYTF NA many TRBJ1-2 TRBV4-2
TGCGCCAGCAGCTCCCGACAGACCACAGATACGCAGTATTTT CASSSRQTTDTQYF NA few TRBJ2-3 TRBV5-1
TGCAGTGCTAGACCATCAGCGGGAGAGGATGATGAGCAGTTCTTC CSARPSAGEDDEQFF TRBD2 few TRBJ2-1 TRBV20-1
TGCGCCAGCAGCACCGGGACTAGCGGGAAGGAGACCCAGTACTTC CASSTGTSGKETQYF TRBD2 many TRBJ2-5 TRBV5-1
TGTGCCAGTAGTAAGGCCGCCGGGACAGGGAACAACTATGGCTACACCTTC CASSKAAGTGNNYGYTF TRBD1 NA TRBJ1-2 TRBV19
TGCGCCAGCAGCTTATTCCTACCCGACAATGAGCAGTTCTTC CASSLFLPDNEQFF NA many TRBJ2-1 TRBV5-1
TGTGCCAGCAGTGGGGACAGCTACGAGCAGTACTTC CASSGDSYEQYF TRBD1 many TRBJ2-7 TRBV2
TGCAGTGCAATCGGACAGGGTCACATCTACGAGCAGTACTTC CSAIGQGHIYEQYF TRBD1 many TRBJ2-7 TRBV20-1
TGTGCCAGCAGCTTGAGGCGAAGAGATGAAAAACTGTTTTTT CASSLRRRDEKLFF NA many TRBJ1-4 TRBV7-2
TGTGCCAGCAGCCCCGGACAGGGGGCTTCATCTGGGGCCAACGTCCTGACTTTC CASSPGQGASSGANVLTF TRBD1 many TRBJ2-6 TRBV2
TGTGCCAGCAGCCGCGGGACTCCGAGCACAGATACGCAGTATTTT CASSRGTPSTDTQYF NA few TRBJ2-3 TRBV6-1
TGTGCCACCAGTGATCCCGGACAGGAATGGAACAATGAGCAGTTCTTC CATSDPGQEWNNEQFF TRBD1 many TRBJ2-1 TRBV24-1
TGTGCCACCAGCAGAGATAGGGTATACGAGCAGTACTTC CATSRDRVYEQYF NA many TRBJ2-7 TRBV15
TGCGCCAGCGGCCCGGGGGGGACCTACGAGCAGTACTTC CASGPGGTYEQYF TRBD2 many TRBJ2-7 TRBV5-1
TGTGCCAGCAGTTTAAAACGAGCGGGAGTGAGAGAGACCCAGTACTTC CASSLKRAGVRETQYF TRBD2 many TRBJ2-5 TRBV28
TGTGCCAGCAGTTACCAGGGGGGCCCTGAAGCTTTCTTT CASSYQGGPEAFF TRBD1 many TRBJ1-1 TRBV6-5
TGTGCCAGCAGTCCGGGGGGGACCTACAATGAGCAGTTCTTC CASSPGGTYNEQFF TRBD2 many TRBJ2-1 TRBV12-3/TRBV12-4
TGTGCCAGCAGCCCAACAGGGGCCAAAAATCAGCCCCAGCATTTT CASSPTGAKNQPQHF TRBD1 NA TRBJ1-5 TRBV11-2
TGTGCCAGCAGCTTGGGACAGATGAACACTGAAGCTTTCTTT CASSLGQMNTEAFF TRBD1 many TRBJ1-1 TRBV7-6
TGTGCCACCAGTGATTTCTCGGGAGTGAGCACAGATACGCAGTATTTT CATSDFSGVSTDTQYF NA many TRBJ2-3 TRBV24-1
TGTGCCAGCAGTTACCAGGGAGGGCGCGGTGAAGCTTTCTTT CASSYQGGRGEAFF NA many TRBJ1-1 TRBV6-5
TGCAGTGCTAAACCGGGACAGGATAGCAATCAGCCCCAGCATTTT CSAKPGQDSNQPQHF TRBD1 NA TRBJ1-5 TRBV20-1
TGCGCCAGCAGCCTTCTGGGCGGGGGCGAAGAGACCCAGTACTTC CASSLLGGGEETQYF NA many TRBJ2-5 TRBV5-1
TGTGCCAGCAGTCGACGGTGGTCGGGTGAGACTGAAGCTTTCTTT CASSRRWSGETEAFF NA few TRBJ1-1 TRBV14
TGCGCCAGCAGCTTGGATGCGATGGGGGGCAACTATGGCTACACCTTC CASSLDAMGGNYGYTF NA many TRBJ1-2 TRBV5-1
TGTGCCAGCAGCTTAATTACGGGTTCGAACACCGGGGAGCTGTTTTTT CASSLITGSNTGELFF NA many TRBJ2-2 TRBV7-3
TGTGCCAGCAGTCCACAGACACTGGCGGGTTTAGGGACAACTAATGAAAAACTGTTTTTT CASSPQTLAGLGTTNEKLFF NA NA TRBJ1-4 TRBV28
TGTGCCACCAGTGATTCCGGGACTAGCGGGAGAGTTTTAGACGAGCAGTACTTC CATSDSGTSGRVLDEQYF TRBD2 NA TRBJ2-7 TRBV24-1
TGCAGTGCTAGACAACGCGAGCAGTACTTC CSARQREQYF NA many TRBJ2-7 TRBV20-1